This T cell receptor beta chain was recovered during a study of PD-1 blockade in classical Hodgkin lymphoma. Time point in this sample: cycle 4 day 1 (C4D1), after 5 to 7 weeks of nivolumab. Each of the patients experienced relapse following autologous stem cell transplantation, and their brentuximab vedotin exposure differed. Whole-study findings and limits: Newly diagnosed patients reportedly had lower baseline TCR diversity than healthy donors.

On this clone itself: Its antigen remains unidentified.

With 7 bases removed from V and 3 bases from J, the gap between germline ends came to 10 bases. This CDR3 is built from 13 residues. CDR1 ENHRY and CDR2 SYGVKD come from the germline V gene. Generated by immunoSEQ multiplex PCR, the TCRdb table keeps only in-frame clones and is missing some. Among about 49,000 clones listed, 90% were seen once. Sequenced material: peripheral blood mononuclear cells (PBMCs), taken before the fourth cycle of nivolumab. V gene TRBV10-3 combines with J gene TRBJ2-1, with D uncertain. The sequence was collected from a human donor with classical Hodgkin lymphoma. CDR3 DNA: TGTGCCATCAACCCGGGTTTCTACAATGAGCAGTTCTTC. This codes for CAINPGFYNEQFF.